This T cell receptor beta chain appears in the sequencing data of a study of cytomegalovirus exposure and HLA in healthy donors. Trimming removed 3 bases from V and 5 bases from J; junction bases left unmatched: 5. The length of the CDR3 is 14 residues. CDR1 and CDR2 (germline): SGHDT, YYEEEE. This clone has ten or more counts. The PCR made use of 60 Vbeta and 13 Jbeta primers. Profiled with immunoSEQ multiplex PCR; TCRdb holds only in-frame clones, not every one. This sample has hundreds of thousands of clones, with approximately 82% found just once. Specimen: PBMCs. The rearrangement links TRBV5-6 to TRBJ2-7, with TRBD1 matching over 10 bases. This sequence was found in a young man in good health and CMV-seronegative. The CDR3 sequence: CASSSDRGFNEQYF. CDR3 DNA: TGTGCCAGCAGCTCGGACAGGGGGTTTAACGAGCAGTACTTC.